Given below is one T cell receptor (beta chain) in context. Its antigen is undetermined. Germline V gives CDR1 SNHLY, CDR2 FYNNEI. The CDR3 has 15 residues. Trimming removed 8 bases from V and 4 bases from J, with 20 bases in between. Data came from immunoSEQ multiplex PCR; TCRdb stores just in-frame clones and leaves some out. Found here are some 1.1 million clones, 77% of them singletons; the top ten hold roughly 0.9%. The sample comes from a study of shared clonotypes between healthy human individuals. General study results and limits: Sorted-subset sequencing was shown by rarefaction to be incomplete despite large depth.

The sequenced sample was memory CD4+ T cells from PBMCs. Subset reported: CD45RA-negative fraction. This TCR was sampled from a man between 18 and 35 years old in good health. Some clones in this sample may be carry-over from other donors' samples. The V call is TRBV2, the J call TRBJ1-2; D unclear. CDR3 sequence: CASCPSGVPGYGYTF. The CDR3 nucleotides are TGTGCCAGCTGTCCCTCCGGAGTGCCGGGCTATGGCTACACCTTC.